The next 9 T cell receptor beta chains were all read from a single sample in a study of blood T cell repertoires in COVID-19. Generated by immunoSEQ multiplex PCR, the TCRdb table keeps only in-frame clones and is missing some. Among over 400,000 clones listed, 70% to 90% were seen once. The sequenced material came from peripheral blood. The receptors were gathered from a human donor in a cohort sampled during active COVID-19.

This clone was observed once. V gene TRBV7-9 combines with J gene TRBJ1-3; 7 bases are shared with TRBD1. Germline values: CDR1 SEHNR, CDR2 FQNEAQ (reference sequence). The ends lost 2 bases at V and 0 bases at J; junction bases unmatched: 4. CDR3 size: 16 residues. The CDR3 is CASSLNWDSSGNTIYF. As DNA, the CDR3 is TGTGCCAGCAGCTTAAATTGGGACAGCTCTGGAAACACCATATATTTT.

The chain recombines TRBV5-1 with TRBJ2-3, with D maybe TRBD2 (6 bases). Germline V CDR1 and CDR2: SGHRS, YFSETQ. Between the trimmed V and J ends, which lost 5 bases and 7 bases, there was a span of 17 bases. The CDR3 extends over 14 amino acids. CDR3 sequence: CASRRDMTDNTQYF. In nucleotides, the CDR3 is TGCGCCAGCAGGCGGGATATGACAGACAATACGCAGTATTTT.

The chain carries TRBV5-1 and TRBJ1-4, with TRBD1 identical over 10 bases. CDR3 length equals 19 residues. Looked up from germline, CDR1 is SGHRS and CDR2 is YFSETQ. V trimming: 4 bases; J trimming: 0 bases; junction bases outside the gene matches: 12. CDR3 nucleotide sequence: TGCGCCAGCAGCATCGTTTCGGGACAGGGGATTTCAACTAATGAAAAACTGTTTTTT. Translated: CASSIVSGQGISTNEKLFF.

The V call is TRBV3-1 (or the pseudogene TRBV3-2), the J call TRBJ2-7; 9 nucleotides agree with TRBD2. The V gene end was trimmed by 1 base and the J gene end by 11 bases; junction bases not matched to a gene: 9. Germline CDR1 LGHDT, CDR2 YNNKEL (reference sequence). The CDR3 covers 14 residues. CDR3 nucleotides: TGTGCCAGCAGCCAAGTTGATTTGGCTAGCGGGAAGTACTTC. Translation gives CASSQVDLASGKYF.

CDR3 residues: CASTGLAGDVFNEQFF. CDR3 DNA sequence: TGTGCCAGCACCGGACTAGCGGGAGACGTGTTCAATGAGCAGTTCTTC. The chain couples TRBV2 to TRBJ2-1, with 13 positions matching TRBD2. The CDR3 covers 16 residues. After removal of 7 bases from V and 6 bases from J, the junction contained 9 bases not matched to a gene. Germline CDR1 reads SNHLY; CDR2 reads FYNNEI.

This sequence joins TRBV27 and TRBJ1-5, with 8 bases aligning to TRBD1. Germline V gene data show CDR1 as MNHEY and CDR2 as SMNVEV (reference sequence). V lost 8 bases to trimming and J lost 0 bases; unmatched junction nucleotides: 3. This CDR3 is 14 amino acids long. Here the CDR3 reads CASADRGSNQPQHF. Here the CDR3 DNA reads TGTGCCAGCGCCGACAGGGGTAGCAATCAGCCCCAGCATTTT.

The genes are TRBV24-1 and TRBJ1-5; possible D gene TRBD1, 5 bases. Trimming left V 7 bases short and J 0 bases short, with 12 bases between. This CDR3 has 15 residues. Germline V CDR1 and CDR2: KGHDR, SFDVKD. This chain's CDR3 is CATRPGGVSNQPQHF. Here the CDR3 DNA reads TGTGCCACCAGACCCGGGGGGGTTAGCAATCAGCCCCAGCATTTT.

V and J are TRBV7-8 and TRBJ1-2; D remains ambiguous. Trimming removed 1 base at V and 4 bases at J, with 16 bases between. This CDR3 is 16 amino acids long. In germline, CDR1 is SGHVS, CDR2 FQNEAQ. CDR3 region: CASSLDPNPSTYGYTF. DNA of the CDR3: TGTGCCAGCAGCTTAGACCCTAACCCTTCCACCTATGGCTACACCTTC.

The V call is TRBV7-9, the J call TRBJ2-3; TRBD2 matches at 10 bases. Germline V CDR1 and CDR2: SEHNR, FQNEAQ (reference sequence). Trimming took 5 bases from V and 2 from J; bases not matched to a gene: 10. There are 17 residues in the CDR3. This CDR3 reads CASSPGASGGSTDTQYF. Written as DNA, the CDR3 is TGTGCCAGCAGCCCGGGGGCTAGCGGGGGATCCACAGATACGCAGTATTTT.